The entry that follows covers one T cell receptor beta chain sequence. Its antigen is not identified. The PCR employed 60 Vbeta primers together with 13 Jbeta primers. Clones were sequenced by immunoSEQ multiplex PCR, and TCRdb holds only the in-frame ones, with some missing. The table lists about 120,000 clones, more than 65% of them singletons. The data were obtained in a study of cytomegalovirus exposure and HLA in healthy donors. Overall study results and limits: Being productive about 90% or about 30% of the time was typical of most TCR beta V segments in an earlier analysis.

This CDR3 spans 13 amino acids. Per germline, CDR1 SQVTM and CDR2 ANQGSEA. J lost 5 bases, V lost 5 bases, and 2 bases had no gene match. The sample was PBMCs. V is TRBV29-1 and J is TRBJ1-5, with TRBD1 matching 11 bases. This TCR came from a man aged 25-45 years in good health and CMV-seropositive. The CDR3 here is CSVWTGGDQPQHF. The CDR3 DNA sequence: TGCAGCGTTTGGACAGGGGGCGATCAGCCCCAGCATTTT.